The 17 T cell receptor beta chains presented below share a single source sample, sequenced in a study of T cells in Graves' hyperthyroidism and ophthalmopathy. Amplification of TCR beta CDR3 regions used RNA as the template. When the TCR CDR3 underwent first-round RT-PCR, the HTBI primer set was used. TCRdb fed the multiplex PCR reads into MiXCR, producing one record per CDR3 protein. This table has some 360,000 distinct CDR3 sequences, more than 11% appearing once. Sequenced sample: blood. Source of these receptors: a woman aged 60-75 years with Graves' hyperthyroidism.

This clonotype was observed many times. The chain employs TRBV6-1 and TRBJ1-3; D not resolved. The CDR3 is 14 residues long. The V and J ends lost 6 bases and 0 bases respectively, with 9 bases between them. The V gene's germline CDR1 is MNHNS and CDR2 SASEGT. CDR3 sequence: CASRQGISGNTIYF. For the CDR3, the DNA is TGTGCCAGCAGGCAAGGGATCTCTGGAAACACCATATATTTT.

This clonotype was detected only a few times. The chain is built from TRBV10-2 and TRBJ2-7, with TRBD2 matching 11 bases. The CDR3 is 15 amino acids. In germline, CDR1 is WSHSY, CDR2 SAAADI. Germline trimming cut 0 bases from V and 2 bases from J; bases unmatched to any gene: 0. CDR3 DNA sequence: TGCGCCAGCAGTGAGTCACTAGCGGGAGCCTACGAGCAGTACTTC. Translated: CASSESLAGAYEQYF.

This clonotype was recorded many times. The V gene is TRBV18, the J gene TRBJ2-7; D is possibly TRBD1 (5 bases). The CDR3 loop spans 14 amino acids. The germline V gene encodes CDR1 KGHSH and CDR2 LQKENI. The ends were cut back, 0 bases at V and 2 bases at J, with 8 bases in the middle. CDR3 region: CASSPPGDPYEQYF. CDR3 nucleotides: TGTGCCAGCTCACCACCAGGGGATCCCTACGAGCAGTACTTC.

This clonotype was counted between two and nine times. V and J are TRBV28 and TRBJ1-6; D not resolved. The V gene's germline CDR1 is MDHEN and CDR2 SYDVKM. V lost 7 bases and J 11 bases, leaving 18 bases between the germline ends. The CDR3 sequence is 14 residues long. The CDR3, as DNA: TGTGCCAGCACGGTCGGAGACGGGTCTACACCCCTCCACTTT. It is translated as CASTVGDGSTPLHF.

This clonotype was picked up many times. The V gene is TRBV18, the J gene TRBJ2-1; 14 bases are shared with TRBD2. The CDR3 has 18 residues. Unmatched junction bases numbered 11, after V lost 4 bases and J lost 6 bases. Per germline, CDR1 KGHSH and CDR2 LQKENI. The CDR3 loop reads CASSRTGTSGSEGNEQFF. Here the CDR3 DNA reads TGTGCCAGCTCACGGACCGGGACTAGCGGGAGTGAGGGCAATGAGCAGTTCTTC.

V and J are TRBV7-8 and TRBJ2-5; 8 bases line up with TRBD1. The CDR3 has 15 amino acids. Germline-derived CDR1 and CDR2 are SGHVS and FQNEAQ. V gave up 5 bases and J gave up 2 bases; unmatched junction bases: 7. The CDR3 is CASSHGQGSQETQYF. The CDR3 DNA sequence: TGTGCCAGCAGCCATGGACAGGGCTCGCAAGAGACCCAGTACTTC.

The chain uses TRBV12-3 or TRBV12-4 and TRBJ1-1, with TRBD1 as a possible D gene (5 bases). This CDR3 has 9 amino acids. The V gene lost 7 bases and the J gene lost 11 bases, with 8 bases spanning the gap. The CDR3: CASTSGAFF. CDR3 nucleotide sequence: TGTGCCAGCACCTCAGGGGCTTTCTTT.

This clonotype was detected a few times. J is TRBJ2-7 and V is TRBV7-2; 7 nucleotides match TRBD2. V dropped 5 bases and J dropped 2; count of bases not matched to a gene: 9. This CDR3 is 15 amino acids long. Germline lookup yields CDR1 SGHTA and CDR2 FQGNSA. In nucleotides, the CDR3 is TGTGCCAGCAGCCCGAGAGCGGGAAGACCCTACGAGCAGTACTTC. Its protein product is CASSPRAGRPYEQYF.

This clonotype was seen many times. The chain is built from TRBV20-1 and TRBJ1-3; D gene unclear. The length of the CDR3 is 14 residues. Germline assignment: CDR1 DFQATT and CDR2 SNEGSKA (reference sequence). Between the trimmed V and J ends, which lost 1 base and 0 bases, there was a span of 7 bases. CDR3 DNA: TGCAGTGCTAGAGCGCCGAACTCTGGAAACACCATATATTTT. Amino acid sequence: CSARAPNSGNTIYF.

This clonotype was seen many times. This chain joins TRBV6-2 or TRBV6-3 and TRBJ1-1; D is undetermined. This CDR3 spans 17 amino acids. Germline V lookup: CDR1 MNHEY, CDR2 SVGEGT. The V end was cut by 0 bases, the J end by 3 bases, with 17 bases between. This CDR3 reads CASSYSGGRRVDTEAFF. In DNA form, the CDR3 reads TGTGCCAGCAGTTACTCCGGTGGCAGAAGGGTGGACACTGAAGCTTTCTTT.

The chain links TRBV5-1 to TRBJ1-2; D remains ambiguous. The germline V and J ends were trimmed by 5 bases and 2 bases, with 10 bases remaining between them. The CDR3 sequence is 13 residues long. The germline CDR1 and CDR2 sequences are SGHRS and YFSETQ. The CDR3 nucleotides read TGCGCCAGCAGACAAAATTTAAACTATGGCTACACCTTC. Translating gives CASRQNLNYGYTF.

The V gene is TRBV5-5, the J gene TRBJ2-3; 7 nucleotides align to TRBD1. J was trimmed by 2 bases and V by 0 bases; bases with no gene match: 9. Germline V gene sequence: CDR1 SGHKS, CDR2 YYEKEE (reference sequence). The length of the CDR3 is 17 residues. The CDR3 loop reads CASSLVGGQPFTDTQYF. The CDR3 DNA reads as TGTGCCAGCAGCTTGGTTGGGGGACAGCCTTTCACAGATACGCAGTATTTT.

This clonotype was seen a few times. The CDR3 DNA sequence: TGTGCCATCGGACAGGGGAGGACTGGAAACACCATATATTTT. Encoded protein: CAIGQGRTGNTIYF. The chain combines TRBV2 with TRBJ1-3; 9 bases are a match to TRBD1. Trimming cost V 10 bases and J 2 bases; bases outside gene matches: 6. CDR1 SNHLY and CDR2 FYNNEI come from the germline V gene. CDR3 size: 14 residues.

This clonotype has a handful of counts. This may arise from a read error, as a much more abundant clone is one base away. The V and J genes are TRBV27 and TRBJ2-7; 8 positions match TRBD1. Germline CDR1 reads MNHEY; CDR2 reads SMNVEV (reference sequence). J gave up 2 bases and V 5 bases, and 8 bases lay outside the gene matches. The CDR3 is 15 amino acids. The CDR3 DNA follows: TGTGCCAGCAGTCCGGACAGGGATGTGACCTACGAGCAGTACTTC. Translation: CASSPDRDVTYEQYF.

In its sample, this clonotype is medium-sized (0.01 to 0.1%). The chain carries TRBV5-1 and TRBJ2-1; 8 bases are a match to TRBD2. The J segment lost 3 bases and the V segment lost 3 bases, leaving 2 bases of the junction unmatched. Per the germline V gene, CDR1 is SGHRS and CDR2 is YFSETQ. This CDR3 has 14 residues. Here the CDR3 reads CASSWGLDYNEQFF. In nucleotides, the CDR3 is TGCGCCAGCAGCTGGGGACTAGACTACAATGAGCAGTTCTTC.

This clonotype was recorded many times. CDR3 region: CASRKNTKNIQYF. The CDR3 region has the DNA TGTGCCAGCAGAAAAAATACCAAAAACATTCAGTACTTC. V usage is TRBV9 and J usage is TRBJ2-4; D is uncertain. In germline, CDR1 is SGDLS, CDR2 YYNGEE. This CDR3 region has 13 residues. V dropped 5 bases and J dropped 2 bases, with 8 bases sitting between them.

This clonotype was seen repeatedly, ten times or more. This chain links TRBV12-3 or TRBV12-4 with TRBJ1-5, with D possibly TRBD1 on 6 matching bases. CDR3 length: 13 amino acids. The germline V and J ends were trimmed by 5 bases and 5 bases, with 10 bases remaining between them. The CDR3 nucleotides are TGTGCCAGCAGTACCTACAGGGATCAGCCCCAGCATTTT. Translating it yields CASSTYRDQPQHF.